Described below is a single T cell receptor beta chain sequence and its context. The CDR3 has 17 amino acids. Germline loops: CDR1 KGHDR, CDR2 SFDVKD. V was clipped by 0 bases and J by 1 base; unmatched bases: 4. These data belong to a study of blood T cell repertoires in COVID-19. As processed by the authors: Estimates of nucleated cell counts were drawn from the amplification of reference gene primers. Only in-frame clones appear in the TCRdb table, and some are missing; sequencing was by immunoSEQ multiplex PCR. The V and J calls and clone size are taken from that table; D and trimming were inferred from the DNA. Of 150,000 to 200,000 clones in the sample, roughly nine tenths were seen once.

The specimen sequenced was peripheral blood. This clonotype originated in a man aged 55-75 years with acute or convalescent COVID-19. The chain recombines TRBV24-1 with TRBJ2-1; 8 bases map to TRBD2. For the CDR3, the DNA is TGTGCCACCAGTGATTTGCCGGGACTAGGTTCCTACAATGAGCAGTTCTTC. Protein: CATSDLPGLGSYNEQFF.